These T cell receptor beta chains were read from a single sample in a study of T cells in Graves' hyperthyroidism and ophthalmopathy. TCRdb independently ran MiXCR on the multiplex PCR reads; one entry per CDR3 protein. Among under 550,000 distinct CDR3 sequences listed, approximately 15% were seen once. The sequenced sample was blood. These receptors were taken from a woman between 18 and 29 years old with Graves' hyperthyroidism. Both conserved end residues are part of each CDR3. The D gene is left open where the match is weak. Clone size is stated in some rows and not others, as once, few, many or a class when expanded.

v_call,j_call,d_call,clone_size,cdr3_aa,cdr3_nt
TRBV19,TRBJ2-1,TRBD1,few,CASRDRGENNEQFF,TGTGCCAGTAGGGACAGGGGGGAAAACAATGAGCAGTTCTTC
TRBV29-1,TRBJ1-2,NA,many,CSSTGPNYGYTF,TGCAGCTCGACGGGACCCAACTATGGCTACACCTTC
TRBV28,TRBJ1-2,NA,many,CASSQGPPPYGYTF,TGTGCCAGCAGTCAGGGGCCTCCACCCTATGGCTACACCTTC
TRBV30,TRBJ2-7,NA,NA,CAWSVTGKSYEQYF,TGTGCCTGGAGTGTCACAGGGAAGTCCTACGAGCAGTACTTC
TRBV9,TRBJ1-6,NA,few,CASSVGGRVNSPLHF,TGTGCCAGCAGCGTAGGGGGACGGGTCAATTCACCCCTCCACTTT
TRBV7-3,TRBJ1-6,NA,many,CASSLHGSGVESPLHF,TGTGCCAGCAGCTTACACGGGTCGGGTGTGGAGTCACCCCTCCACTTT
TRBV27,TRBJ1-1,NA,NA,CASSLRGAGTEAFF,TGTGCCAGCAGTTTACGGGGGGCTGGCACTGAAGCTTTCTTT
TRBV5-1,TRBJ1-1,NA,many,CASSFLEGSGTEAFF,TGCGCCAGCAGCTTTTTGGAAGGGTCGGGCACTGAAGCTTTCTTT
TRBV27,TRBJ2-1,NA,many,CASSVQGVGYNEQFF,TGTGCCAGCAGCGTACAGGGAGTCGGCTACAATGAGCAGTTCTTC
TRBV28,TRBJ1-4,NA,many,CASSLAAPKLFF,TGTGCCAGCAGTTTGGCAGCTCCAAAACTGTTTTTT
TRBV28,TRBJ2-7,TRBD1,NA,CASSLEGTGGDEQYF,TGTGCCAGCAGTTTGGAGGGGACAGGGGGCGACGAGCAGTACTTC
TRBV6-1,TRBJ2-1,NA,many,CASRLGNYNEQFF,TGTGCCAGCAGATTGGGGAACTACAATGAGCAGTTCTTC
TRBV20-1,TRBJ1-6,NA,few,CSARVEGINSPLHF,TGCAGTGCTAGGGTTGAGGGGATTAATTCACCCCTCCACTTT